The present TCR beta chain was sequenced within a study of control samples from healthy donors and cancer patients. This clone has a single count. The CDR3 sequence is 16 residues long. The V gene end was trimmed by 0 bases and the J gene end by 5 bases; junction bases not matched to a gene: 4. The germline V gene encodes CDR1 KGHDR and CDR2 SFDVKD. Libraries were prepared by immunoSEQ multiplex PCR; TCRdb keeps only in-frame clonotypes and omits some of them. The sample lists 60,000 to 95,000 clones, around 90% seen once, with about 9.5% in the top ten. Source material: PBMCs. The chain couples TRBV24-1 to TRBJ2-5, with TRBD1 identical over 11 bases. The origin of this receptor is a woman aged 45-60 years with colorectal cancer. Here the CDR3 reads CATSDLGQGAFETQYF. CDR3 bases: TGTGCCACCAGTGATTTGGGACAGGGGGCCTTTGAGACCCAGTACTTC.